The source of this TCR beta chain is a study of CD8+CD57+ T cells in acquired aplastic anemia. Study as a whole: The average for DNA from sorted CD4+ and CD8+ cells was about 2.9 ug. Healthy CD8+ samples averaged about 11.0 million reads. Study-wide findings and caveats: Significance was not reached for CD8+ Simpson's diversity between patients and controls.

CDR3 length: 17 residues. Germline V gives CDR1 MNHEY, CDR2 SVGEGT. The V segment lost 2 bases and the J segment 6 bases; nucleotides outside the gene matches: 13. The study profiled TCR beta VDJ and CDR3 using genomic DNA as template. TCRdb redid the calling of the reads with MiXCR, one entry per CDR3 protein. The repertoire includes around 130,000 distinct CDR3 sequences, 48% of them detected once, and about 2.5% sits in the top ten. Ten or more counts support this clonotype. Its antigen is unknown. This chain links TRBV6-2 or TRBV6-3 with TRBJ2-1; 7 bases match TRBD1. This clonotype originated in a human donor in good health, serving as a control. The sequencing sample was made of sorted CD4+, CD8+, or CD8+CD57+ T cells (not recorded which) from PBMCs. The CDR3 is CASSYSSDRVGLNEQFF. CDR3 nucleotides: TGTGCCAGCAGTTACAGTTCCGACAGGGTTGGTCTCAATGAGCAGTTCTTC.